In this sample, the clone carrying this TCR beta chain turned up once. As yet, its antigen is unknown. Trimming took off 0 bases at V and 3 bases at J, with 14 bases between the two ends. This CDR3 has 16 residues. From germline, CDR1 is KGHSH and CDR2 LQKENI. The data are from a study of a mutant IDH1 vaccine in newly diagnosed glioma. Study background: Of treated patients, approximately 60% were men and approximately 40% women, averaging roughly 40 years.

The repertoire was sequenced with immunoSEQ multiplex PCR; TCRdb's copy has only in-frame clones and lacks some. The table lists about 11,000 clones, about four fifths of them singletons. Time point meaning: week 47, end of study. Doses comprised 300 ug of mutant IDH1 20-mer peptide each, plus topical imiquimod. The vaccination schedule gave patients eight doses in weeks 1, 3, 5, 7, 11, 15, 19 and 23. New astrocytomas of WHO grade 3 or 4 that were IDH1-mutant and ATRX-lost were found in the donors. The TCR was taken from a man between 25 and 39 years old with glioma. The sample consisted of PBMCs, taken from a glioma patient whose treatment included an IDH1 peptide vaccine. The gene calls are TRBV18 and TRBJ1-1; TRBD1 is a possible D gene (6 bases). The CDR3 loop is CASSPPPGEEDTEAFF. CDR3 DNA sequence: TGTGCCAGCTCACCACCCCCAGGGGAGGAGGACACTGAAGCTTTCTTT.